Given below is one T cell receptor (beta chain) in context. Its antigen is unidentified. The data stem from a study of T-cell reconstitution after alpha-beta-depleted transplantation in children. Study-level results: T-cell counts and diversity at one year following transplant were attributed mainly to newly produced T cells. Some patients owed their high day-60 TCRbeta diversity to surviving recipient T cells and thymic progenitors.

Using unique molecular identifiers, the investigators prepared the TCRbeta library. TCRdb ran MiXCR on the PCR reads and lists one entry per CDR3 protein. The sample yields hundreds of thousands of distinct CDR3 sequences, 15% to 20% seen once. Germline V gene data show CDR1 as DFQATT and CDR2 as SNEGSKA (reference sequence). V shed 5 bases and J shed 5 bases, with 19 bases lying between them. CDR3 length: 14 amino acids. The sequencing used PBMCs, mostly from graft donor cells, collected 360 days after TCRalphabeta/CD19-depleted stem cell transplant. The J gene is TRBJ2-7, the V gene TRBV20-1; D may correspond to TRBD1 or TRBD2 (5 bases each). This sequence was found in a boy younger than two who had a stem cell transplant for Wiskott-Aldrich syndrome, so the T cells may come from the graft donor. The CDR3 reads CSARDGGSEDEQYF. CDR3 DNA sequence: TGCAGTGCTCGGGACGGAGGTTCGGAAGACGAGCAGTACTTC.